This record looks at one T cell receptor (beta chain) sequence and its context. Method: immunoSEQ multiplex PCR; TCRdb's copy keeps in-frame clones and lacks some. Of approximately 67,000 clones detected, around four fifths appear once; the ten largest clones hold about 20%. This entry belongs to a study of T cell responses to AZD1222 COVID-19 vaccine. The wider study: Pooled together were second doses at about 4 or about 12 weeks.

The sequence came from an adult in good health. The sequences come from peripheral blood, collected on day 0 of AZD1222 vaccination.

CDR3 coding DNA: TGTGCCTGGGCTGACACTAGCAATCAGCCCCAGCATTTT. Protein sequence: CAWADTSNQPQHF. The chain is built from TRBV30 and TRBJ1-5; D is unclear. The V end was cut by 5 bases, the J end by 0 bases, with 8 bases between. Germline V gives CDR1 GTSNPN, CDR2 SVGIG (reference sequence). CDR3 size: 13 residues.